This TCR beta chain comes out of a study of tumor T cells in aggressive B-cell lymphoma. The assay was immunoSEQ multiplex PCR, and TCRdb's table has in-frame clones only and misses some. The sample shows about 5,000 clones, roughly 80% of them seen only once. Germline-derived CDR1 and CDR2 are KGHSH and LQKENI. Trimming shortened V by 2 bases and J by 2 bases, and 10 bases separated the two germline ends. The CDR3 spans 15 residues. This TCR derives from an adult with diffuse large B cell lymphoma. V gene TRBV18 combines with J gene TRBJ1-5; D is ambiguous. Sequenced: tumor tissue. This CDR3 is CASSPIGRGNQPQHF. The CDR3 DNA is TGTGCCAGCTCACCAATAGGGAGGGGCAATCAGCCCCAGCATTTT. Looking up the rest from reference TRBV18 and TRBJ1-5 gives the full variable domain: NAGVMQNPRHLVRRRGQEARLRCSPMKGHSHVYWYRQLPEEGLKFMVYLQKENIIDESGMPKERFSAEFPKEGPSILRIQQVVRGDSAAYFCASSPIGRGNQPQHFGDGTRLSIL.